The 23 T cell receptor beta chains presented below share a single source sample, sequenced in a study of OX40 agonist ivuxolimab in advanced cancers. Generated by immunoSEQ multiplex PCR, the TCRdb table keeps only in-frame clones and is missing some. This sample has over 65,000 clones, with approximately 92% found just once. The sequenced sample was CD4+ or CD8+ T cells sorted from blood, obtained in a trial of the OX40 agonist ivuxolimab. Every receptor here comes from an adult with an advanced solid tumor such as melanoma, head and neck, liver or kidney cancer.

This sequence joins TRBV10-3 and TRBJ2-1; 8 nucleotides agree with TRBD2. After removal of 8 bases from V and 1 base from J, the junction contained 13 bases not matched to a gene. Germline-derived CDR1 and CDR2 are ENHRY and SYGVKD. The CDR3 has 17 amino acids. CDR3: CAIRPDFGGASYNEQFF. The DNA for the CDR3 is TGTGCCATCCGGCCTGACTTCGGGGGGGCGTCCTACAATGAGCAGTTCTTC.

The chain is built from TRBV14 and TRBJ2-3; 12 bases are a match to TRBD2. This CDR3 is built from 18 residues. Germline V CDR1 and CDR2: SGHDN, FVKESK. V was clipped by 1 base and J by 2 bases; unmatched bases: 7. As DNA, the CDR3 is TGTGCCAGCAGCCAAGTTCCACTAGCGGGAGGTGCCACAGATACGCAGTATTTT. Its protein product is CASSQVPLAGGATDTQYF.

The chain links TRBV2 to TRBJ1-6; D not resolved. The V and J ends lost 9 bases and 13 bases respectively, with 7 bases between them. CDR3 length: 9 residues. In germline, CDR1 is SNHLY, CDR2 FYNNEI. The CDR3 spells CARIPPLHF. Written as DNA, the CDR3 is TGTGCCAGGATCCCCCCCCTCCACTTT.

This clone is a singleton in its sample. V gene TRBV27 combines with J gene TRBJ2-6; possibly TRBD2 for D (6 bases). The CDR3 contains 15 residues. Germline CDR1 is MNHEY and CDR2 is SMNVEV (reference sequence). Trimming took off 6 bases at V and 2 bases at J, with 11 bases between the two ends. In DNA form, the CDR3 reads TGTGCCAGCAGACGGGGGTGGGCTGGGGCCAACGTCCTGACTTTC. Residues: CASRRGWAGANVLTF.

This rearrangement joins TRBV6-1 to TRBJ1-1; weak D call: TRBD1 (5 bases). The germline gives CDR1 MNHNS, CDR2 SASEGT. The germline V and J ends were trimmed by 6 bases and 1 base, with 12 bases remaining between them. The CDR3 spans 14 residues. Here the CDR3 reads CASRAGTANTEAFF. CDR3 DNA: TGTGCCAGCAGAGCCGGGACGGCGAACACTGAAGCTTTCTTT.

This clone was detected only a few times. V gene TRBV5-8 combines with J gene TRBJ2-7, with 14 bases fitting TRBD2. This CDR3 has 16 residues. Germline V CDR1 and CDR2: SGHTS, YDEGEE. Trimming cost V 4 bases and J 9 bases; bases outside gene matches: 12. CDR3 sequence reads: CASSVPGLAGEESQYF. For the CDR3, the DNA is TGTGCCAGCAGCGTCCCGGGACTAGCGGGAGAGGAGTCGCAGTACTTC.

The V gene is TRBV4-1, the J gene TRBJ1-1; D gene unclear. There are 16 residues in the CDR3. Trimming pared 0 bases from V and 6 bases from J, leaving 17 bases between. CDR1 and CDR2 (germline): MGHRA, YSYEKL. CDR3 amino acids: CASSQEKQKKTPEAFF. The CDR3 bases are TGCGCCAGCAGCCAAGAAAAACAGAAGAAGACCCCTGAAGCTTTCTTT.

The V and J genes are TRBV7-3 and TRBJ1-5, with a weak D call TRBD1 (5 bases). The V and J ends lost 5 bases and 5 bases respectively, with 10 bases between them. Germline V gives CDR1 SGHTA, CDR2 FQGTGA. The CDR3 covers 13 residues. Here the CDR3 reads CASSIQADQPQHF. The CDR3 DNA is TGTGCCAGCAGCATACAGGCAGATCAGCCCCAGCATTTT.

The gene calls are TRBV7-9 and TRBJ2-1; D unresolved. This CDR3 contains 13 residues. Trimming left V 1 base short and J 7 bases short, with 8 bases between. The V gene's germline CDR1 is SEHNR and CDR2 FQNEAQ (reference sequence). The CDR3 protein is CASSLVGFNEQFF. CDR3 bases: TGTGCCAGCAGCTTAGTTGGATTTAATGAGCAGTTCTTC.

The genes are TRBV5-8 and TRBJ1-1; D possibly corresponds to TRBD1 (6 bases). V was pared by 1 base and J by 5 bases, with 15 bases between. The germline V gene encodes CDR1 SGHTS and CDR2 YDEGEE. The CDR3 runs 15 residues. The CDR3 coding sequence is TGTGCCAGCAGCTTGCCAGGGACAAGTAGGACTGAAGCTTTCTTT. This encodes CASSLPGTSRTEAFF.

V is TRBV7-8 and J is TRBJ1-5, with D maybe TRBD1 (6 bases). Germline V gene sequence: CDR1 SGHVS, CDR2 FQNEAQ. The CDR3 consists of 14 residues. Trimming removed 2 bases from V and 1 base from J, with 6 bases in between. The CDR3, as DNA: TGTGCCAGCAGCTTACAGGGGAGCAATCAGCCCCAGCATTTT. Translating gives CASSLQGSNQPQHF.

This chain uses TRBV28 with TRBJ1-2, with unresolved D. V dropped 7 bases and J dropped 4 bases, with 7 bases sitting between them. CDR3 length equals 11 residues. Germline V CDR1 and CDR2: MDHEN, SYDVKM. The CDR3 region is CASTSSYGYTF. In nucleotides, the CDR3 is TGTGCCAGCACCTCCTCCTATGGCTACACCTTC.

The CDR3 loop reads CAISESSITPYNEQFF. The CDR3 DNA follows: TGTGCCATCAGTGAGTCTTCCATTACTCCCTACAATGAGCAGTTCTTC. V gene TRBV10-3 combines with J gene TRBJ2-1, with D uncertain. CDR3 length: 16 amino acids. Germline CDR1 ENHRY, CDR2 SYGVKD. The V end lost 0 bases, the J end lost 2 bases, and 11 bases lay between the germline ends.

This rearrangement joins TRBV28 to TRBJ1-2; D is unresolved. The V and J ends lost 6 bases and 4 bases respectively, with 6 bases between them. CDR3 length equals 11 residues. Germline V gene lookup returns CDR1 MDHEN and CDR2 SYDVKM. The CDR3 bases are TGTGCCAGCAGCGAACTCTATGGCTACACCTTC. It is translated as CASSELYGYTF.

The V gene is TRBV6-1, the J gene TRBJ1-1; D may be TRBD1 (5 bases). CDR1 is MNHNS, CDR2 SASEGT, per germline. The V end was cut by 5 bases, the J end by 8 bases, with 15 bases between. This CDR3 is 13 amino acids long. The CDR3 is CASSNTQGNEAFF. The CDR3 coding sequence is TGTGCCAGCAGTAATACTCAGGGCAACGAAGCTTTCTTT.

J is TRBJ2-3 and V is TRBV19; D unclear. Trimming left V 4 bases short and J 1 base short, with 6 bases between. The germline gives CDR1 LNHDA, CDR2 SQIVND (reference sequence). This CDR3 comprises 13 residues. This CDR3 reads CASSNQGTDTQYF. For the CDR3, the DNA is TGTGCCAGTAGTAACCAGGGCACAGATACGCAGTATTTT.

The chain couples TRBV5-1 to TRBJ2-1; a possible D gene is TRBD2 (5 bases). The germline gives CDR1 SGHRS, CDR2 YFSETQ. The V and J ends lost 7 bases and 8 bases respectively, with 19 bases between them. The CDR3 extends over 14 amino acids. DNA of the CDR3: TGCGCCAGCGGCCTGGGGAGTCCCTTCGATGAGCAGTTCTTC. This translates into CASGLGSPFDEQFF.

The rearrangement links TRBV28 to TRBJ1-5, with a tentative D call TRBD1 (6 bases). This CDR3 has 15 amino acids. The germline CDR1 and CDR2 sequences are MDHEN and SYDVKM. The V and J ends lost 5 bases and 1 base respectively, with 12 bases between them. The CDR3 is CASSADRLSNQPQHF. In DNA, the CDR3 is TGTGCCAGCAGTGCCGACAGGTTGAGCAATCAGCCCCAGCATTTT.

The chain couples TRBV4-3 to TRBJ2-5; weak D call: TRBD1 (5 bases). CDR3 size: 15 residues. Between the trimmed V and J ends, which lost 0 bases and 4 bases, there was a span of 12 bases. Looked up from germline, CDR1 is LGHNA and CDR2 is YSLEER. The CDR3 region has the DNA TGCGCCAGCAGCCAAGATTCCCAGGGCGCAGAGACCCAGTACTTC. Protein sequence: CASSQDSQGAETQYF.

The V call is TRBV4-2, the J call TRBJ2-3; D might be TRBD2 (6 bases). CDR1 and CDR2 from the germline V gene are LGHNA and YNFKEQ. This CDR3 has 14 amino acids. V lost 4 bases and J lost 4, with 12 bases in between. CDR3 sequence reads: CASSPGTGADTQYF. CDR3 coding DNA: TGTGCCAGCAGCCCAGGGACGGGGGCAGATACGCAGTATTTT.

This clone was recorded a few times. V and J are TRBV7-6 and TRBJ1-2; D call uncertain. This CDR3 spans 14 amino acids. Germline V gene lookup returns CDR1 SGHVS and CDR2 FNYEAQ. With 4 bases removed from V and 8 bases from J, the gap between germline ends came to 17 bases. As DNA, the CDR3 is TGTGCCAGCAGCTCCATCGACGGGGTTGGGGGCTACACCTTC. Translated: CASSSIDGVGGYTF.

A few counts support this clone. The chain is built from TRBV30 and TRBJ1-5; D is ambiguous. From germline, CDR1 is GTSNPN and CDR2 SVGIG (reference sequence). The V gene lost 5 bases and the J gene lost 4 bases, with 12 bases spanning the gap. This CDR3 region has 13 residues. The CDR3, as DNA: TGTGCCTGGCTATCCCAGGCGAATCAGCCCCAGCATTTT. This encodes CAWLSQANQPQHF.

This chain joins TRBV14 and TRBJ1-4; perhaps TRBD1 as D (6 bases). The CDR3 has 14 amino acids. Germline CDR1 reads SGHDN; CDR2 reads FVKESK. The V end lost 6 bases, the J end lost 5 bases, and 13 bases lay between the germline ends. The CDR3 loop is CASSSQGTNEKLFF. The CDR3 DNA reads TGTGCCAGCAGTTCTCAGGGGACGAATGAAAAACTGTTTTTT.